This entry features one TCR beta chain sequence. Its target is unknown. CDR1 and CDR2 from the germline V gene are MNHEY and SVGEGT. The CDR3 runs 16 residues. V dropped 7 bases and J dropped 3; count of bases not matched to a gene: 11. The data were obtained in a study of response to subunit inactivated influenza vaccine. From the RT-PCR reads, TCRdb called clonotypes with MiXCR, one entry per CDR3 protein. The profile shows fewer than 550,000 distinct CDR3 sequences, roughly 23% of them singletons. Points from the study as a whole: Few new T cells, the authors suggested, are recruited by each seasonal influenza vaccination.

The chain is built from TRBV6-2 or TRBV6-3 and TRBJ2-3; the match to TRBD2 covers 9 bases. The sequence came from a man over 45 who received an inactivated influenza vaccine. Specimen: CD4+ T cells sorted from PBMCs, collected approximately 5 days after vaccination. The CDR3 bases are TGTGCCAGCACTCTAGCGGGGACGGAGCTTACAGATACGCAGTATTTT. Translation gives CASTLAGTELTDTQYF.